A single sample gave rise to the 30 T cell receptor beta chains below, sequenced in a study of blood T cells in healthy people across ages (dated by TCRdb to about 2015). Library creation used 5' RACE. Sequenced on an Illumina HiSeq 2500. A second PCR of roughly 7 to 11 cycles was performed with a sample-barcoded 5' primer and a J-beta primer mix. TCRdb reworked the public reads: Q25 trimming with fastp, MiXCR clone assembly, productive beta chains retained. Every distinct CDR3 protein forms one entry, paired with its most common genes and DNA. The sample table lists around 820,000 distinct CDR3 sequences, 20% to 25% of them with a count of one. Roughly 3.5% of the sample lies in the top ten. This sample also appeared in a second study, on T cells of mothers and their children.

Sequenced input: blood. These receptors all come from a boy younger than 18 in good health.

In its sample, this clonotype was seen a few times. The chain joins TRBV20-1 to TRBJ2-6; 11 bases match TRBD2. CDR1 is DFQATT, CDR2 SNEGSKA, per germline (reference sequence). The CDR3 spans 18 residues. CDR3: CRVLAGVSLSSGANVLTF. The CDR3 nucleotides read TGCAGGGTACTAGCGGGAGTGTCCTTAAGCTCTGGGGCCAACGTCCTGACTTTC.

The V and J genes are TRBV6-2 or TRBV6-3 and TRBJ1-5; no reliable D call. Germline V gene lookup returns CDR1 MNHEY and CDR2 SVGEGT. Trimming stripped 2 bases from V and 0 bases from J, with 8 bases between. This CDR3 comprises 15 residues. CDR3 DNA sequence: TGTGCCAGCAGTTACGAGGGAAATAGCAATCAGCCCCAGCATTTT. Its translation is CASSYEGNSNQPQHF.

The rearrangement joins TRBV13 to TRBJ2-2; D gene unclear. CDR1 PRHDT and CDR2 FYEKMQ come from the germline V gene (reference sequence). The V gene lost 9 bases and the J gene lost 4 bases, with 12 bases spanning the gap. There are 13 residues in the CDR3. CDR3 in amino acids: CASIDLGTGELFF. The CDR3 DNA is TGTGCCAGTATTGACTTGGGCACCGGGGAGCTGTTTTTT.

The chain couples TRBV28 to TRBJ2-5; maybe TRBD1 (6 bases). The end of the DNA is better explained by TRBJ2-1, so the J call may be wrong. Germline V gene lookup returns CDR1 MDHEN and CDR2 SYDVKM. This CDR3 is 12 amino acids long. CDR3 sequence: CASLDSYNEQFF. The CDR3 DNA follows: TGTGCCAGTCTGGACAGTTACAATGAGCAGTTCTTC.

The V and J genes are TRBV24-1 and TRBJ2-1, with D possibly matching TRBD1 (6 bases). In germline, CDR1 is KGHDR, CDR2 SFDVKD. This CDR3 comprises 16 residues. The ends were cut back, 0 bases at V and 7 bases at J, with 15 bases in the middle. CDR3 in amino acids: CATSDLQGNSINEQFF. Here the CDR3 DNA reads TGTGCCACCAGTGATTTGCAGGGGAACTCCATTAATGAGCAGTTCTTC.

This chain joins TRBV28 and TRBJ2-5; D call uncertain. Judging by the DNA end, TRBJ2-7 fits better; the J call may be wrong. CDR3 size: 15 residues. From germline, CDR1 is MDHEN and CDR2 SYDVKM. The CDR3 coding sequence is TGTGCCAGCAGTTTTGAAGGGCGAAGCTCCTACGAGCAGTACTTC. Amino acid sequence: CASSFEGRSSYEQYF.

This chain joins TRBV5-1 and TRBJ2-7; 8 bases map to TRBD1. The CDR3 length is 13 residues. The V and J ends lost 0 bases and 5 bases, in that order; junction bases with no gene match: 1. CDR1 SGHRS and CDR2 YFSETQ come from the germline V gene. The CDR3, as DNA: TGCGCCAGCAGCTTGGACAGGGGGGACGAGCAGTACTTC. This gives the protein CASSLDRGDEQYF.

There are a few counts of this clonotype. The rearrangement joins TRBV6-1 to TRBJ2-7, with D tentatively TRBD2 (5 bases). V was clipped by 2 bases and J by 5 bases, with 16 bases between them. CDR1 and CDR2 from the germline V gene are MNHNS and SASEGT. The CDR3 is 15 amino acids. CDR3 protein: CASSEPLHRGHEQYF. In DNA form, the CDR3 reads TGTGCCAGCAGTGAACCCCTACACAGAGGGCACGAGCAGTACTTC.

The chain links TRBV28 to TRBJ2-7; D gene unclear. V was clipped by 2 bases and J by 2 bases, with 10 bases between them. Germline-derived CDR1 and CDR2 are MDHEN and SYDVKM. This CDR3 is 14 amino acids long. CDR3 in amino acids: CASSLKSFAYEQYF. CDR3 DNA sequence: TGTGCCAGCAGTTTAAAATCGTTTGCCTACGAGCAGTACTTC. Complete variable domain (other parts from reference TRBV28 and TRBJ2-7): DVKVTQSSRYLVKRTGEKVFLECVQDMDHENMFWYRQDPGLGLRLIYFSYDVKMKEKGDIPEGYSVSREKKERFSLILESASTNQTSMYLCASSLKSFAYEQYFGPGTRLTVT.

The table lists this clonotype with many counts. V usage is TRBV28 and J usage is TRBJ2-5, with a possible D match to TRBD1 (6 bases). The V and J ends lost 4 bases and 7 bases respectively, with 19 bases between them. Germline V gene data show CDR1 as MDHEN and CDR2 as SYDVKM. This CDR3 comprises 15 residues. Here the CDR3 DNA reads TGTGCCAGCAGTTCTATCGGGACCGCAGGGGTGACCCAGTACTTC. Translating it yields CASSSIGTAGVTQYF.

This clonotype was counted a few times. This rearrangement joins TRBV9 to TRBJ2-3, with D unclear. The CDR3 contains 14 residues. Looked up from germline, CDR1 is SGDLS and CDR2 is YYNGEE. Deletions cut 0 bases from V and 4 bases from J, with 9 bases between. CDR3 nucleotides: TGTGCCAGCAGCGTAGAGGGCGGCGCAGATACGCAGTATTTT. Its translation: CASSVEGGADTQYF.

This clonotype was counted a few times. V usage is TRBV28 and J usage is TRBJ2-7, with D tentatively TRBD1 or TRBD2 (5 bases each). The germline V gene encodes CDR1 MDHEN and CDR2 SYDVKM. Trimming shortened V by 7 bases and J by 0 bases, and 16 bases separated the two germline ends. This CDR3 is 15 amino acids long. As DNA, the CDR3 is TGTGCCAGCACCCCTCACGGGACGAGCTCCTACGAGCAGTACTTC. Amino acids: CASTPHGTSSYEQYF. The complete variable domain, with remaining parts taken from reference TRBV28 and TRBJ2-7, reads DVKVTQSSRYLVKRTGEKVFLECVQDMDHENMFWYRQDPGLGLRLIYFSYDVKMKEKGDIPEGYSVSREKKERFSLILESASTNQTSMYLCASTPHGTSSYEQYFGPGTRLTVT.

The CDR3 region is CASSLRGDLAGAKETQYF. CDR3 bases: TGTGCCAGCAGCTTACGAGGGGACCTAGCGGGGGCGAAAGAGACCCAGTACTTC. The V and J genes are TRBV11-2 and TRBJ2-5, with TRBD2 matching 10 bases. CDR3 length: 18 amino acids. The V and J ends lost 2 bases and 3 bases, in that order; junction bases with no gene match: 12. Per germline, CDR1 SGHAT and CDR2 FQNNGV.

This chain connects TRBV6-1 to TRBJ2-5, with 14 bases aligning to TRBD2. The CDR3 has 18 amino acids. With 6 bases clipped from V and 4 bases from J, the junction kept 13 bases outside the gene matches. The germline CDR1 and CDR2 sequences are MNHNS and SASEGT. CDR3 region: CASSPGLAGGMVGETQYF. CDR3 sequence (DNA): TGTGCCAGCAGCCCCGGACTAGCGGGGGGAATGGTAGGAGAGACCCAGTACTTC.

This clonotype was seen a handful of times. The chain couples TRBV29-1 to TRBJ2-2; D ambiguous. CDR1 is SQVTM, CDR2 ANQGSEA, per germline. The V end lost 7 bases, the J end lost 6 bases, and 9 bases lay between the germline ends. The length of the CDR3 is 11 residues. The CDR3 sequence is CSGKGSGELFF. CDR3 bases: TGCAGCGGGAAGGGATCCGGGGAGCTGTTTTTT.

J is TRBJ2-5 and V is TRBV5-1, with 10 bases aligning to TRBD1. Gene TRBJ2-7 matches the end of the DNA better, so the J call may be wrong. CDR3 length: 16 residues. Germline-derived CDR1 and CDR2 are SGHRS and YFSETQ. CDR3 sequence: CASSFLPGTGETEQYF. The CDR3 DNA reads TGCGCCAGCAGCTTCCTACCCGGGACAGGGGAGACCGAGCAGTACTTC.

As for this clonotype: An end of the junction differs from the germline gene, which may be a read error. The rearrangement joins TRBV6-2 or TRBV6-3 to TRBJ2-4; no clear D gene. The length of the CDR3 is 11 residues. Germline CDR1 and CDR2: MNHEY and SVGEGT. The CDR3 DNA reads as TGTGCCAGCAGTTATGCAAACATTCAGCACTTC. Protein sequence: CASSYANIQHF.

In this sample, this clonotype turned up a few times. The chain joins TRBV11-2 to TRBJ2-5; D unclear. The DNA end is more similar to TRBJ2-7, so the J call may be wrong. CDR3 length equals 16 residues. Germline loops: CDR1 SGHAT, CDR2 FQNNGV. CDR3 protein: CASSLGNPLESPEQYF. The CDR3 DNA reads TGTGCCAGCAGCTTAGGCAACCCGCTAGAGTCCCCCGAGCAGTACTTC.

V and J are TRBV6-2 or TRBV6-3 and TRBJ2-1; TRBD2 matches at 10 bases. Germline-derived CDR1 and CDR2 are MNHEY and SVGEGT. This CDR3 contains 17 residues. V lost 0 bases to trimming and J lost 10 bases; unmatched junction nucleotides: 12. CDR3 sequence: CASSYSVSSGRADEQFF. The CDR3 region has the DNA TGTGCCAGCAGTTACTCGGTCTCCAGCGGGAGGGCTGACGAGCAGTTCTTC.

DNA for the CDR3: TGTGCCAGCAGCTCTTTGACTAGCGGGCGCGAAGAGCAGTACTTC. Encoded protein: CASSSLTSGREEQYF. The chain uses TRBV7-9 and TRBJ2-1; 10 positions match TRBD2. The assigned J gene may be wrong: the sequence end matches TRBJ2-7 better. The CDR3 is made up of 15 amino acids. Germline lookup yields CDR1 SEHNR and CDR2 FQNEAQ (reference sequence).

This clonotype was detected a few times. The germline gene is not matched at one end of the junction; a read error may be the cause. The chain links TRBV6-5 to TRBJ2-1; a possible D gene is TRBD2 (5 bases). The CDR3 length is 14 residues. The germline V gene encodes CDR1 MNHEY and CDR2 SVGAGI. CDR3 in amino acids: CASCYTIEADEQFF. In nucleotides, the CDR3 is TGTGCCAGCTGTTATACGATCGAAGCGGATGAGCAGTTCTTC.

This clonotype was counted between two and nine times. J is TRBJ2-1 and V is TRBV9; 9 bases are shared with TRBD1. This CDR3 has 12 amino acids. Trimming removed 3 bases from V and 15 bases from J; junction bases left unmatched: 7. CDR1 is SGDLS, CDR2 YYNGEE, per germline. The CDR3 sequence is CASSGTGAPRFF. The CDR3 DNA is TGTGCCAGCAGCGGGACAGGGGCGCCCCGGTTCTTC.

This clonotype was found a few times. This chain links TRBV6-2 or TRBV6-3 with TRBJ1-5; possibly TRBD1 for D (6 bases). Germline CDR1 reads MNHEY; CDR2 reads SVGEGT. The CDR3 totals 16 residues. V was cut by 0 bases and J by 2 bases, with 11 bases left in between. The CDR3 loop is CASSYSRGRGNQPQHF. DNA of the CDR3: TGTGCCAGCAGTTACTCCAGGGGAAGGGGCAATCAGCCCCAGCATTTT.

The CDR3 DNA follows: TGTGCCAGCAGTCCCGGACAGCCGTCATCGCCCCAGCATTTT. Its translation: CASSPGQPSSPQHF. V gene TRBV27 combines with J gene TRBJ1-5; D may be TRBD1 (6 bases). Germline V gene sequence: CDR1 MNHEY, CDR2 SMNVEV (reference sequence). V gave up 5 bases and J gave up 9 bases, with 17 bases separating them. The CDR3 sequence is 14 residues long.

This clonotype was counted between two and nine times. The V call is TRBV20-1, the J call TRBJ1-1; D is perhaps TRBD1 (6 bases). The CDR3 length is 16 residues. CDR1 is DFQATT and CDR2 is SNEGSKA in the germline V gene (reference sequence). Trimming took off 5 bases at V and 3 bases at J, with 22 bases between the two ends. CDR3 residues: CSAPEVARGRDTEAFF. The CDR3 DNA reads as TGCAGTGCTCCAGAGGTGGCGCGGGGGCGAGACACTGAAGCTTTCTTT.

The chain is built from TRBV9 and TRBJ2-1; perhaps D is TRBD1 or TRBD2 (7 bases each). The J call may be wrong; the DNA end is better matched by TRBJ2-7. CDR1 and CDR2 (germline): SGDLS, YYNGEE. CDR3 length: 15 residues. CDR3 DNA sequence: TGTGCCAGCAGCGAGGGGGGGACAGTTAACTACGAGCAGTACTTC. Translating it yields CASSEGGTVNYEQYF.

This rearrangement joins TRBV27 to TRBJ2-1, with TRBD2 matching over 8 bases. The CDR3 is made up of 16 amino acids. Trimming at V came to 0 bases and at J to 6 bases, leaving 7 bases not matched to a gene. Germline loops: CDR1 MNHEY, CDR2 SMNVEV (reference sequence). The DNA of the CDR3 is TGTGCCAGCAGTTTATCGTCGGGACTAGTAATCAATGAGCAGTTCTTC. It yields the protein CASSLSSGLVINEQFF.

Concerning this clonotype: Germline is not matched at one junction end, which may reflect a read error. The chain carries TRBV5-8 and TRBJ1-3, with 8 bases aligning to TRBD1. There are 9 residues in the CDR3. CDR1 is SGHTS, CDR2 YDEGEE, per germline. The CDR3 DNA is TGTGCCAGCAGCTCGGGACAGGATTTT. Translating gives CASSSGQDF. The full variable domain, with the rest looked up from reference TRBV5-8 and TRBJ1-3, is EAGVTQSPTHLIKTRGQQATLRCSPISGHTSVYWYQQALGLGLQFLLWYDEGEERNRGNFPPRFSGRQFPNYSSELNVNALELEDSALYLCASSSGQDFGEGSWLTVV.

The chain carries TRBV11-2 and TRBJ2-7, with D hard to call. The CDR3 covers 12 residues. Trimming stripped 5 bases from V and 7 bases from J, with 12 bases between. CDR1 is SGHAT, CDR2 FQNNGV, per germline. The CDR3 is CASSPLPFEQYF. The DNA of the CDR3 is TGTGCCAGCAGCCCGCTCCCTTTTGAGCAGTACTTC.

This clonotype showed up just a few times. V and J are TRBV7-2 and TRBJ2-7; D is uncertain. The CDR3 has 14 amino acids. The germline gives CDR1 SGHTA, CDR2 FQGNSA. The V end was cut by 1 base, the J end by 0 bases, with 7 bases between. For the CDR3, the DNA is TGTGCCAGCAGCTTAGAGGTCGCCTCCTACGAGCAGTACTTC. Protein: CASSLEVASYEQYF.